This T cell receptor beta chain was sequenced during a study of blood T cell repertoires in COVID-19 (dated by TCRdb to the early 2020s). Context from the whole study: Samples from collaborators originated in the United States, Italy and Spain and spanned both the acute and convalescent phases of COVID-19. The prospective study material was composed of cDNA or gDNA derived from T cells, B-cell-depleted T cells, or PBMCs. Subjects who had been exposed to COVID-19, were actively infected with it, or had recovered from it provided the deeply sampled blood TCRbeta repertoires that made up the dataset. The repertoires were released in a freely available public database intended as a resource for research on the immune response to SARS-CoV-2. Samples came from the ongoing ImmuneRACE study (first 160 participants) plus 1,254 subjects from 6 global collaborators. The sample metadata nearly always contained a de-identified subject ID, COVID-19 status, age in years and sex. Where available, HLA class I and class II types were obtained from metadata supplied by the sample provider rather than from assay-based typing. What the authors observed across the whole study: The amount of clinical and demographic metadata varied by source and participant and was provided uncurated.

CDR1 SQVTM and CDR2 ANQGSEA were looked up in the germline V gene. The CDR3 runs 15 amino acids, cysteine and phenylalanine included. CDR3 DNA is the only sequence kept; it has 45 bases, read in frame from the first base. Here V drops 4 bases and J drops 5 bases, and the junction holds 8 bases not matched to any gene. Whole blood was collected in K2EDTA tubes by collaborating institutions according to the institutions' own protocols. For TCRbeta analysis, collaborators shipped samples in one of three forms: frozen whole blood, isolated PBMCs, or DNA extracted from either of those sample types. TCRbeta CDR3 regions were amplified from genomic DNA by means of the immunoSEQ Assay, a bias-controlled multiplex PCR. Per the original workflow: Within the assay, amplification of reference gene primers was used to estimate how many nucleated cells each sample contained. Sequence reads were collapsed and filtered to measure the absolute abundance of every unique TCRbeta CDR3 rearrangement. For each sample, productive Simpson clonality was calculated as the square root of Simpson's diversity index across productive rearrangements. TCRdb stores this immuneACCESS table with in-frame sequences only. Part of the clones is absent; in the studies checked, under half of the shortfall reflects unresolved V genes, and no reason is known for the rest. The D gene and trimming were derived from the DNA, and the V and J assignments and clone size from that table. In this sample the table shows some 140,000 clones, over 70% of which occur a single time. 2% to 2.5% of the sample goes to the ten largest clones.

About this clone itself: Its antigen is still unknown. Base qualities are not recorded, but no much larger clone differs from it by a single base.

This clonotype was sampled from a man over 45 with active COVID-19. Sequencing was carried out using peripheral blood. Rearrangement joined TRBV29-1 to TRBJ1-6; 7 bases in the middle match TRBD1. The CDR3 protein is CSVVRQGENNSPLHF. In nucleotide form, the sequence is TGCAGCGTTGTAAGGCAGGGGGAGAATAATTCACCCCTCCACTTT.